This is a list of T cell receptor beta chains from one sample in a study of blood T cells in healthy people across ages. TCRdb redid the calling of the 5' RACE reads with MiXCR, one entry per CDR3 protein. The top ten clones hold 11% of a sample with approximately 1.5 million distinct CDR3 sequences, roughly a third of them seen once. Source material: blood. All receptors come from a woman in her twenties or thirties in good health. Both conserved end residues are part of each CDR3. The D gene is left open where the match is weak. Where a row states a size, it is once, few, many or the class of an expanded clone; other rows omit it.

j_call	d_call	v_call	clone_size	cdr3_aa	cdr3_nt
TRBJ2-7	TRBD2	TRBV12-3/TRBV12-4	many	CASSLGTSGTGSSYEQYF	TGTGCCAGCAGTTTAGGGACTAGCGGCACTGGGAGTTCCTACGAGCAGTACTTC
TRBJ2-5	TRBD1	TRBV20-1	few	CSAYRGEETQYF	TGCAGTGCTTACAGGGGGGAAGAGACCCAGTACTTC
TRBJ2-5	TRBD1	TRBV5-1	many	CASSSGQGLETQYF	TGCGCCAGCAGCTCCGGACAGGGCTTAGAGACCCAGTACTTC
TRBJ2-7	TRBD2	TRBV27	.	CASSARTQSGSYERYF	TGTGCCAGCAGCGCCAGGACACAGAGCGGGAGTTACGAGCGGTACTTC
TRBJ2-3	TRBD2	TRBV12-3/TRBV12-4	.	CASSLQETSADTQYF	TGTGCCAGCAGTTTACAGGAGACTAGCGCAGATACGCAGTATTTT
TRBJ2-7	.	TRBV18	.	CASSPGQGSGYEQYF	TGTGCCAGCTCACCGGGGCAGGGGAGCGGTTACGAGCAGTACTTC
TRBJ1-4	TRBD1	TRBV20-1	few	CSAVPQGATTNEKLFF	TGCAGTGCTGTACCTCAGGGGGCCACAACTAATGAAAAACTGTTTTTT
TRBJ1-2	.	TRBV6-1	few	CASSEVVGRADGYTF	TGTGCCAGCAGTGAAGTTGTGGGCAGGGCCGATGGCTACACCTTC
TRBJ2-2	.	TRBV13	.	CASSRDLSPGELFF	TGTGCCAGCAGCCGGGACTTATCGCCCGGGGAGCTGTTTTTT
TRBJ2-1	TRBD2	TRBV4-1	.	CASSLVGEGREQFF	TGCGCCAGCAGCCTTGTGGGGGAGGGGCGTGAGCAGTTCTTC
TRBJ2-5	.	TRBV4-2	.	CASSQESVWGQYF	TGTGCCAGCAGCCAAGAGTCTGTCTGGGGGCAGTACTTC
TRBJ2-7	TRBD2	TRBV3-1	many	CASSQVQRGSYEQYF	TGTGCCAGCAGCCAAGTCCAGCGGGGATCCTACGAGCAGTACTTC
TRBJ2-5	.	TRBV3-1	few	CASSQFNTLQETQYF	TGTGCCAGCAGCCAATTTAACACCTTACAAGAGACCCAGTACTTC
TRBJ2-5	TRBD2	TRBV3-1	.	CASSQTGGRAGETQYF	TGTGCCAGCAGCCAAACCGGCGGGAGGGCGGGGGAGACCCAGTACTTC
TRBJ2-7	.	TRBV4-1	many	CASSQGDISYEQYF	TGCGCCAGCAGCCAAGGTGACATCTCCTACGAGCAGTACTTC
TRBJ2-5	.	TRBV9	.	CASSDNSRAQETQYF	TGTGCCAGCAGCGACAACTCTAGGGCCCAAGAGACCCAGTACTTC
TRBJ2-3	TRBD2	TRBV18	.	CASSKREGPDTQYF	TGTGCCAGCTCAAAGCGGGAAGGGCCAGATACGCAGTATTTT
TRBJ1-1	TRBD1	TRBV12-3/TRBV12-4	few	CASSLAARTGEAFF	TGTGCCAGCAGTTTAGCGGCGCGGACAGGGGAAGCTTTCTTT
TRBJ2-7	.	TRBV20-1	.	CSARVRGRDYEQYF	TGCAGTGCTAGGGTCCGGGGTAGAGACTACGAGCAGTACTTC
TRBJ1-1	TRBD1	TRBV12-3/TRBV12-4	.	CAGSPGQGSTEAFF	TGTGCCGGCAGCCCTGGACAGGGAAGCACTGAAGCTTTCTTT
TRBJ2-7	TRBD1	TRBV6-6	.	CATTDRGQYEQYF	TGTGCCACCACGGACAGGGGGCAATACGAGCAGTACTTC
TRBJ1-1	.	TRBV5-4	few	CASSLFDRMNTEAFF	TGTGCCAGCAGCTTGTTTGATCGTATGAACACTGAAGCTTTCTTT
TRBJ2-7	TRBD1	TRBV11-2	few	CASSSTGGFTYEQYF	TGTGCCAGCAGCTCGACAGGGGGTTTTACCTACGAGCAGTACTTC
TRBJ2-1	TRBD2	TRBV3-1	.	CASSQDETSEDNEQFF	TGTGCCAGCAGCCAAGATGAGACTAGCGAGGACAATGAGCAGTTCTTC
TRBJ2-7	.	TRBV4-1	.	CASSQVGGQGYEQYF	TGCGCCAGCAGCCAAGTGGGGGGGCAGGGCTACGAGCAGTACTTC
TRBJ2-4	.	TRBV28	few	CASSFDPANIQYF	TGTGCCAGCAGTTTTGACCCAGCAAACATTCAGTACTTC
TRBJ2-2	.	TRBV4-1	.	CASSLKQGLTMKNTGELFF	TGCGCCAGCAGCCTTAAGCAGGGACTGACGATGAAAAACACCGGGGAGCTGTTTTTT
TRBJ1-2	.	TRBV20-1	few	CSASLQGFYGYTF	TGCAGTGCTAGCCTGCAGGGGTTCTATGGCTACACCTTC
TRBJ2-3	TRBD2	TRBV29-1	many	CSVGGAGVGDTQYF	TGCAGCGTTGGAGGTGCGGGAGTGGGAGATACGCAGTATTTT
TRBJ2-7	TRBD1	TRBV5-5	.	CANSNTTGHYEQYF	TGTGCCAACAGCAATACGACAGGGCACTACGAGCAGTACTTC
TRBJ2-7	TRBD2	TRBV6-5	.	CASSRSSGAYEQYF	TGTGCCAGCAGTAGGTCTAGCGGAGCCTACGAGCAGTACTTC
TRBJ1-5	.	TRBV25-1	few	CASSEAHGGPQHF	TGTGCCAGCAGTGAGGCCCACGGGGGGCCCCAGCATTTT
TRBJ1-2	.	TRBV4-2	few	CASSQDREAYTF	TGTGCCAGCAGCCAAGATAGGGAAGCCTACACCTTC
TRBJ2-4	.	TRBV7-2	few	CASSLGGGLAKNIQYF	TGTGCCAGCAGCTTAGGCGGAGGACTAGCCAAAAACATTCAGTACTTC
TRBJ2-3	.	TRBV20-1	few	CSARVKRDQQPDTQYF	TGCAGTGCTAGAGTTAAGAGGGATCAGCAGCCAGATACGCAGTATTTT
TRBJ2-6	.	TRBV28	.	CASTLEGSGANVLTF	TGTGCCAGCACCTTGGAAGGGTCCGGGGCCAACGTCCTGACTTTC
TRBJ2-1	TRBD2	TRBV4-1	.	CASSRPSSGGFYNEQFF	TGCGCCAGCAGCCGACCTTCTAGCGGGGGATTCTACAATGAGCAGTTCTTC
TRBJ2-3	TRBD2	TRBV5-1	few	CASSAAGTSGDDTQYF	TGCGCCAGCAGCGCCGCCGGGACTAGCGGGGATGATACGCAGTATTTT
TRBJ1-1	.	TRBV6-2/TRBV6-3	.	CASSYPHALGVTEAFF	TGTGCCAGCAGTTACCCCCATGCCCTAGGTGTCACTGAAGCTTTCTTT
TRBJ1-2	.	TRBV9	.	CASSSTRDKGGYTF	TGTGCCAGCAGCTCCACCCGGGACAAAGGGGGCTACACCTTC